This TCR beta chain was recovered during a study of cytomegalovirus exposure and HLA in healthy donors. Findings and limits, study-wide: TCR beta chains associated with HLA were, in a later analysis, more clonally expanded than equally common others. Researchers reported in a later analysis that a missense DCLRE1C variant was tied to TCR beta V- and J-gene trimming. Researchers counted around 180 TCR beta chains as cytomegalovirus-associated.

As for this clone: The antigen remains unidentified.

The study ran its PCR with 60 Vbeta and 13 Jbeta primers. Method: immunoSEQ multiplex PCR; TCRdb's copy keeps in-frame clones and lacks some. The sample holds approximately 64,000 clones, more than 60% seen once. While unrecorded immune exposures were likely, the donors were nominally healthy when sampled. Specimen: PBMCs. This clonotype originated in a male donor in good health and CMV-seropositive.

In DNA form, the CDR3 reads TGTGCCAGCAGCCCCTCGACAGTAAACCCCTACGAGCAGTACTTC. It encodes CASSPSTVNPYEQYF. The chain carries TRBV13 and TRBJ2-7; D may be TRBD1 (5 bases). Trimming stripped 5 bases from V and 2 bases from J, with 16 bases between. CDR1 and CDR2 (germline): PRHDT, FYEKMQ (reference sequence). The CDR3 runs to 15 residues.